This T cell receptor beta chain appears in the sequencing data of a study of cytomegalovirus exposure and HLA in healthy donors. Study in general: In an earlier analysis, 95 million to 140 million unique TCR beta sequences were found from 150 million to 200 million T cells.

Use of 60 Vbeta and 13 Jbeta primers characterized the PCR. Clones were sequenced by immunoSEQ multiplex PCR, and TCRdb holds only the in-frame ones, with some missing. Seen here are about 190,000 clones, 70% to 80% observed once, and the top ten hold 1.5% to 2%. This CDR3 is built from 14 residues. The V segment lost 5 bases and the J segment 1 base; nucleotides outside the gene matches: 3. Germline CDR1 reads SGHTA; CDR2 reads FQGTGA. Study-level points and caveats: Later findings reportedly placed an Asian-associated ancestry cluster below the 666-donor mean for N-insertions.

Worth noting for this clone: Its antigen remains unknown.

The sample was PBMCs. The V call is TRBV7-3, the J call TRBJ1-1, with TRBD1 matching 8 bases. This TCR came from a woman aged 45-59 years in good health and CMV-seronegative. In DNA form, the CDR3 reads TGTGCCAGCAGCCCAGACAGGGGGAACACTGAAGCTTTCTTT. Amino acid sequence: CASSPDRGNTEAFF.